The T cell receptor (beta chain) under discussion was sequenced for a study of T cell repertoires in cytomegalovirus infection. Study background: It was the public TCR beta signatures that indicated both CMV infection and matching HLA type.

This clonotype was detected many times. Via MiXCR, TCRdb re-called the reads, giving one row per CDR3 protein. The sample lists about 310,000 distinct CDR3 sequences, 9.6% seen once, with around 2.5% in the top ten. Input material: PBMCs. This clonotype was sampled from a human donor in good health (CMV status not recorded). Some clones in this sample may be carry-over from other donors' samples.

The CDR3 bases are TGTGCCAGCGAAAGGGCGGGGAGCTCCTACAATGAGCAGTTCTTC. Translating gives CASERAGSSYNEQFF. This sequence joins TRBV6-2 or TRBV6-3 and TRBJ2-1; D possibly corresponds to TRBD2 (6 bases). Trimming shortened V by 8 bases and J by 0 bases, and 14 bases separated the two germline ends. In germline, CDR1 is MNHEY, CDR2 SVGEGT. The CDR3 contains 15 residues.